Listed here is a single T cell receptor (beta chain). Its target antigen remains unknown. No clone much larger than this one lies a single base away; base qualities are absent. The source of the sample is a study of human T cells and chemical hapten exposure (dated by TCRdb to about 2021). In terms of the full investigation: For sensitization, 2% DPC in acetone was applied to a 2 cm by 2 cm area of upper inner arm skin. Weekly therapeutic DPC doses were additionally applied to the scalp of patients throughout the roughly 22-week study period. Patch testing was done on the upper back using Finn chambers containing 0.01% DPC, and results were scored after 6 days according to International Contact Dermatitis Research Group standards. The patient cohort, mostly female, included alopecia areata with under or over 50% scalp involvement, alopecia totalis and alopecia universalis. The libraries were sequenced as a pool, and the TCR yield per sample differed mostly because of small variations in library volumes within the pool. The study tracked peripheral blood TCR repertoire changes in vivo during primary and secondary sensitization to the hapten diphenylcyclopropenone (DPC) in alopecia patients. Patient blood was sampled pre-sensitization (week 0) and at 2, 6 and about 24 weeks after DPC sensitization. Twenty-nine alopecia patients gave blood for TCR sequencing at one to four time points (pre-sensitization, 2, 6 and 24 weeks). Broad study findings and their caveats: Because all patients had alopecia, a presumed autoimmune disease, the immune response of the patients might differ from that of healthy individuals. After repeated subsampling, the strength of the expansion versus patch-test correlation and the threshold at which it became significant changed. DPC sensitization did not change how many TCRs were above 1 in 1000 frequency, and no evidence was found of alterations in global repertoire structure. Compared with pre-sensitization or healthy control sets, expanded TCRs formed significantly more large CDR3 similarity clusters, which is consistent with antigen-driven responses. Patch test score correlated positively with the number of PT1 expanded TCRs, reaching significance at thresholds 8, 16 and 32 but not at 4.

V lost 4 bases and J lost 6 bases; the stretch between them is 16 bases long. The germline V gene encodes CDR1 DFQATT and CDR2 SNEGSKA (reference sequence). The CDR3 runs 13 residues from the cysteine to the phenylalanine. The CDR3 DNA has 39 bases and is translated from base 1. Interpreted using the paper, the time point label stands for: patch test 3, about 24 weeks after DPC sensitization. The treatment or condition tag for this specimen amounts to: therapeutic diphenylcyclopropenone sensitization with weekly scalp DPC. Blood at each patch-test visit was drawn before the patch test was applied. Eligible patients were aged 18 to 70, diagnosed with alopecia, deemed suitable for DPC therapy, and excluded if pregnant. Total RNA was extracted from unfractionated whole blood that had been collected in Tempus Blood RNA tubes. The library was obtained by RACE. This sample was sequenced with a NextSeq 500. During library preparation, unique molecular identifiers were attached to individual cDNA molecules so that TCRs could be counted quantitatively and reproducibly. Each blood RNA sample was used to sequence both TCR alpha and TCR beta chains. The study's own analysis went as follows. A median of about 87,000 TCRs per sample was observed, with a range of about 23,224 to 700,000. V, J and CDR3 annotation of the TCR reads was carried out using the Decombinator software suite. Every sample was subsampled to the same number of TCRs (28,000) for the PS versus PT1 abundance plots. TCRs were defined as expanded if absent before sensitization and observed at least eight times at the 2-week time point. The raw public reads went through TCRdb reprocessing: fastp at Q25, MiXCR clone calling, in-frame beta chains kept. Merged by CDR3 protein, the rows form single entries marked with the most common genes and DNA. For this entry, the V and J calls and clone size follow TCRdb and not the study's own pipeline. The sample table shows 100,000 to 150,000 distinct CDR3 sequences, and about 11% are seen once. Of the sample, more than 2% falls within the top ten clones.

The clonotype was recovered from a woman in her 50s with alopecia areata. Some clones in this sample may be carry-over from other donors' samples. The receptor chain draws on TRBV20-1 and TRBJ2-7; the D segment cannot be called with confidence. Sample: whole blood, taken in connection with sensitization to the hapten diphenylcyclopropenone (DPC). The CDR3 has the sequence CSAKPKVAGEQYF. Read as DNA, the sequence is TGCAGTGCTAAGCCCAAGGTCGCAGGCGAGCAGTACTTC.